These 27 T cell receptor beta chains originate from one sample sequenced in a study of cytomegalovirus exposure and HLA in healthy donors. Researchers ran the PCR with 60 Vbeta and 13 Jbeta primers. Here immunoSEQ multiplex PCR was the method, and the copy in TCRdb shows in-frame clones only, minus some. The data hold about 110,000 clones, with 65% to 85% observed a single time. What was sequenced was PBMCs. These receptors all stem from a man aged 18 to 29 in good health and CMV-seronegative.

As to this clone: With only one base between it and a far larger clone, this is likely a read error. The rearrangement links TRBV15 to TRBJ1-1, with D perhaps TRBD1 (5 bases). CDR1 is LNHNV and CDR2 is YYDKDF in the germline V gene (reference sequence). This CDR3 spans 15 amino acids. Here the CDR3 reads CATSIRRGTVTEASF. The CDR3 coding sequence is TGTGCCACCAGCATCCGACGGGGGACGGTCACTGAAGCTTCCTTT.

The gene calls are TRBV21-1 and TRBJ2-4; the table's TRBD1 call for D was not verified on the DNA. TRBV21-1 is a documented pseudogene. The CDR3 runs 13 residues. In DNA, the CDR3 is TGTGCCAGCTCCCAGGGGGGCAAAAACATTCAGTACTTC. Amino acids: CASSQGGKNIQYF.

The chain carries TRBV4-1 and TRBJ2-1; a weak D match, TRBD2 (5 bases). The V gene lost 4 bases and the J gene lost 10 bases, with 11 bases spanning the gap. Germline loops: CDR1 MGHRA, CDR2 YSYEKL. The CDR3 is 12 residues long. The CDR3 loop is CASSRTKREQFF. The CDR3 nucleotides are TGCGCCAGCAGCCGAACAAAGCGGGAGCAGTTCTTC.

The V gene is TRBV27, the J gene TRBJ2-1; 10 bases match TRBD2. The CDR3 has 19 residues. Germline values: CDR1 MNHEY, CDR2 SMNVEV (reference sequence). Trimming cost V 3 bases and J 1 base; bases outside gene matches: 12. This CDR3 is CASSFRASGRTGSYNEQFF. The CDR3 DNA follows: TGTGCCAGCAGTTTTAGGGCTAGCGGGAGAACGGGGTCCTACAATGAGCAGTTCTTC.

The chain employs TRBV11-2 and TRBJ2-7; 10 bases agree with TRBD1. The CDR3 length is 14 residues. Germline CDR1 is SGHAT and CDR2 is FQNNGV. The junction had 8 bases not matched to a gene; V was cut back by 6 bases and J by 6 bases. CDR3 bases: TGTGCCAGCAGGGGGACAGGGGATGCGGGCGAGCAGTACTTC. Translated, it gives CASRGTGDAGEQYF.

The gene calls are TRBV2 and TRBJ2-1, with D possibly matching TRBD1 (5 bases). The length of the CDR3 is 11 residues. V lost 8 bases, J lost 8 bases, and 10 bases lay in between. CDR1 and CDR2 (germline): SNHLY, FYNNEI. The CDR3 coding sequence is TGTGCCAGCGGCAGGGATGATGAGCAGTTCTTC. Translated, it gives CASGRDDEQFF. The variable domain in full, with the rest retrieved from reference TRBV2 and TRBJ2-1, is EPEVTQTPSHQVTQMGQEVILRCVPISNHLYFYWYRQILGQKVEFLVSFYNNEISEKSEIFDDQFSVERPDGSNFTLKIRSTKLEDSAMYFCASGRDDEQFFGPGTRLTVL.

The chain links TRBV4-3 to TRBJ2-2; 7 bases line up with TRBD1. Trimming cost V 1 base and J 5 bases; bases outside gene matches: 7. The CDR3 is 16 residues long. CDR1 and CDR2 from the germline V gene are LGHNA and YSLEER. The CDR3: CASSQARQGLTGELFF. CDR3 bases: TGCGCCAGCAGCCAAGCAAGACAGGGTTTAACCGGGGAGCTGTTTTTT.

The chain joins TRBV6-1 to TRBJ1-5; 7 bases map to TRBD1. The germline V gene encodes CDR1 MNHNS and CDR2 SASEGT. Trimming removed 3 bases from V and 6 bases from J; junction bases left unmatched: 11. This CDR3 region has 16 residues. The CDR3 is CASSDQLTGTSQPQHF. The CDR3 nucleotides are TGTGCCAGCAGTGACCAGCTGACAGGGACCAGTCAGCCCCAGCATTTT.

The CDR3 spells CASLTGGLFNQPQHF. In nucleotides, the CDR3 is TGTGCCAGTTTAACTGGAGGTCTGTTCAATCAGCCCCAGCATTTT. This chain links TRBV6-1 with TRBJ1-5; D is uncertain. The CDR3 spans 15 residues. V was clipped by 9 bases and J by 3 bases, with 18 bases between them. Germline CDR1 and CDR2: MNHNS and SASEGT.

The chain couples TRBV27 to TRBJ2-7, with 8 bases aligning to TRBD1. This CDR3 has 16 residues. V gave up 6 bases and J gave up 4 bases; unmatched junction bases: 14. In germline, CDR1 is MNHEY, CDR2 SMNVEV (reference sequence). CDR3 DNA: TGTGCCAGCAGCCCCCCATCGGGCAGGGGGCGGTACGAGCAGTACTTC. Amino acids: CASSPPSGRGRYEQYF.

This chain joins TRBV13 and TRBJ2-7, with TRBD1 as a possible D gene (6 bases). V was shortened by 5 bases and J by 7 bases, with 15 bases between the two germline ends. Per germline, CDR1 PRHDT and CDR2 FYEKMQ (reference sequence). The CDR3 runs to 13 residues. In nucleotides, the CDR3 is TGTGCCAGCAGCCCAGAACAGGGCGAAGAGCAGTACTTC. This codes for CASSPEQGEEQYF.

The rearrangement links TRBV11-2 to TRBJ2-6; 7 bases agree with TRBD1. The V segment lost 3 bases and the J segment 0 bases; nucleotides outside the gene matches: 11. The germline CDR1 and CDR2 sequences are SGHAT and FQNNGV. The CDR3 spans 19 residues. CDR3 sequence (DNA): TGTGCCAGCAGCTTTAGCCGGGACAGAAAAAACTCTGGGGCCAACGTCCTGACTTTC. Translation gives CASSFSRDRKNSGANVLTF.

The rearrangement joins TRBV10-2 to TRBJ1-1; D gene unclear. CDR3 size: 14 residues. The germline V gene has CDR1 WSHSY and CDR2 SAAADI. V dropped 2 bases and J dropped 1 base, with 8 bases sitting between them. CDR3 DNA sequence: TGCGCCAGCAGTGAGAGTGAGGGGAACACTGAAGCTTTCTTT. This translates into CASSESEGNTEAFF.

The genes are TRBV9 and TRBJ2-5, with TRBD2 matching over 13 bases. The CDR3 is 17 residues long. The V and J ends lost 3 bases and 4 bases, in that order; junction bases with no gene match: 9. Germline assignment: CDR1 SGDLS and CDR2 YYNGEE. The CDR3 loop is CASSEIRGLAGTETQYF. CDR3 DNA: TGTGCCAGCAGCGAAATAAGGGGACTAGCGGGAACAGAGACCCAGTACTTC.

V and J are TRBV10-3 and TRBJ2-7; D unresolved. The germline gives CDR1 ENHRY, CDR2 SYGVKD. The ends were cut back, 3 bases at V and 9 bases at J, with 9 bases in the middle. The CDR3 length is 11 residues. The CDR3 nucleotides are TGTGCCATCAGTGAACCCACAGTGCAGTACTTC. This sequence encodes CAISEPTVQYF.

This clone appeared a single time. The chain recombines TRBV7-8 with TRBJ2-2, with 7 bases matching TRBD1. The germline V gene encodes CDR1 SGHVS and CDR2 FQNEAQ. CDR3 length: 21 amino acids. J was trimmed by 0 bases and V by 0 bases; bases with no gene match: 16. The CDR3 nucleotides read TGTGCCAGCAGCTTAGCGAAGTCGGCCGGGACAGAAAAAGCGAACACCGGGGAGCTGTTTTTT. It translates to CASSLAKSAGTEKANTGELFF.

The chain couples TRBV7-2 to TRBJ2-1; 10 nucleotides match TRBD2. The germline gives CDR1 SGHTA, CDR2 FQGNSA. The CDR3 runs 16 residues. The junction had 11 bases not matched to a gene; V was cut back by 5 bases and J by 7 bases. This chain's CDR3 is CASSPGGVAGGNEQFF. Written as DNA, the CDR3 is TGTGCCAGCAGCCCGGGGGGAGTAGCGGGAGGTAATGAGCAGTTCTTC.

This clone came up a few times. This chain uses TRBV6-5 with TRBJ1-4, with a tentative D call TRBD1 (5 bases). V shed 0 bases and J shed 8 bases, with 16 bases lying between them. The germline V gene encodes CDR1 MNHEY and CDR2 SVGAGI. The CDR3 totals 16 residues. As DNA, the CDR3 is TGTGCCAGCAGTTACTCGAGGCAGGGTGTTGGGGAAAAACTGTTTTTT. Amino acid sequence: CASSYSRQGVGEKLFF.

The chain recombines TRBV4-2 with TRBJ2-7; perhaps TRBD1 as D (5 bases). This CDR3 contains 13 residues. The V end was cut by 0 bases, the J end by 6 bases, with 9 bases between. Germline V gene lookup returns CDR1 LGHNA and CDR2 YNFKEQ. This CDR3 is CASSQDRGSEQYF. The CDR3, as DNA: TGTGCCAGCAGCCAAGATAGGGGATCCGAGCAGTACTTC.

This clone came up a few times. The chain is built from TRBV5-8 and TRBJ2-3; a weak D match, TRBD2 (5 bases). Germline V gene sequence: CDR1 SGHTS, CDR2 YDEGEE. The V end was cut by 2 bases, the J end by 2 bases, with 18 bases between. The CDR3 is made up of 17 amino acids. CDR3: CASSLATVRADTDTQYF. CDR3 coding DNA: TGTGCCAGCAGCTTAGCGACGGTTAGAGCGGACACAGATACGCAGTATTTT.

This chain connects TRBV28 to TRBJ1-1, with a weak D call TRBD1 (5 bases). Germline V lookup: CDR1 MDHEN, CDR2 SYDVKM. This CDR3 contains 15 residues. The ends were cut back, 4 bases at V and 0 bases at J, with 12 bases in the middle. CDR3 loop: CASSSPRGLNTEAFF. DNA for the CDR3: TGTGCCAGCAGTTCCCCCCGGGGGTTGAACACTGAAGCTTTCTTT.

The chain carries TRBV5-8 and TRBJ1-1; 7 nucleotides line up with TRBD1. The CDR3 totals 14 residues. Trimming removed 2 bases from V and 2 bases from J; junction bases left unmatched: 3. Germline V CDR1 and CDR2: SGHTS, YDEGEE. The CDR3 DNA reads TGTGCCAGCAGCTTCGGACAGGCAAACACTGAAGCTTTCTTT. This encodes CASSFGQANTEAFF.

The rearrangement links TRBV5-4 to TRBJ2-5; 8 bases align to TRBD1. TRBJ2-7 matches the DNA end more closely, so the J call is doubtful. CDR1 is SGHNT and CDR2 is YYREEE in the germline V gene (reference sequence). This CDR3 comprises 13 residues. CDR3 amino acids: CASSGGTGYEQYF. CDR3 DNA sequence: TGTGCCAGCAGCGGCGGGACAGGATACGAGCAGTACTTC.

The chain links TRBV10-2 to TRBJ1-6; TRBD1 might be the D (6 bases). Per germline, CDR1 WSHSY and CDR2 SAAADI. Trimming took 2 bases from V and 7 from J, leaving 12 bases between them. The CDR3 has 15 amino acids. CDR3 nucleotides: TGCGCCAGCAGTGAGATGGGACATCAAAATTCACCCCTCCACTTT. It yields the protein CASSEMGHQNSPLHF.

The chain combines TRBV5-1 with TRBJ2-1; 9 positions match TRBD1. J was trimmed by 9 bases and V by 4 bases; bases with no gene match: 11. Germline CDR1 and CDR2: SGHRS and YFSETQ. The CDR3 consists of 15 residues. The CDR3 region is CASSHSQGARPEQFF. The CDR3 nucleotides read TGCGCCAGCAGCCACTCACAGGGGGCGCGTCCTGAGCAGTTCTTC. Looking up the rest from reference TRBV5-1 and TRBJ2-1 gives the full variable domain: KAGVTQTPRYLIKTRGQQVTLSCSPISGHRSVSWYQQTPGQGLQFLFEYFSETQRNKGNFPGRFSGRQFSNSRSEMNVSTLELGDSALYLCASSHSQGARPEQFFGPGTRLTVL.

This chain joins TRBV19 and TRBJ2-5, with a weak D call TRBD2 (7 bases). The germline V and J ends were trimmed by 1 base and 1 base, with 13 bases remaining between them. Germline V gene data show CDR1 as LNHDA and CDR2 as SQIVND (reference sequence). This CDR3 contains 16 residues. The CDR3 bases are TGTGCCAGTAGTATAGTCCTAGGGGGGGTCCAAGAGACCCAGTACTTC. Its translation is CASSIVLGGVQETQYF.

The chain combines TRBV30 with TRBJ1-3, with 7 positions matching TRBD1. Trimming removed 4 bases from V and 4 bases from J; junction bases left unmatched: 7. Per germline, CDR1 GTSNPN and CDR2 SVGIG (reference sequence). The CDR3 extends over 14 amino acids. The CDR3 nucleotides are TGTGCCTGGACCCTGGGACAGATAGGAAACACCATATATTTT. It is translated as CAWTLGQIGNTIYF.